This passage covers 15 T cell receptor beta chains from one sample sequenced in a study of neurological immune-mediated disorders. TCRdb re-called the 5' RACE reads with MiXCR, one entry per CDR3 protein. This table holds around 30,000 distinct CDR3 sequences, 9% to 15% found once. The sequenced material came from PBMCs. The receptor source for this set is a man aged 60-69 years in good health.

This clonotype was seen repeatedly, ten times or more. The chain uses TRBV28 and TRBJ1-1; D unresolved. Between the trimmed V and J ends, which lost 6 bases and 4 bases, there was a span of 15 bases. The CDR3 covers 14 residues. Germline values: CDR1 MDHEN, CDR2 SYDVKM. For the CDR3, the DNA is TGTGCCAGCAGCCTTGAACAATTGGGCACTGAAGCTTTCTTT. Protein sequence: CASSLEQLGTEAFF.

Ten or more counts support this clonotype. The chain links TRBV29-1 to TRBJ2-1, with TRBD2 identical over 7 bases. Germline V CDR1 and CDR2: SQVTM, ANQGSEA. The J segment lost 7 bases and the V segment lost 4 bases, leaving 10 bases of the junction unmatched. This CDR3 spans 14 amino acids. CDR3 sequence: CSVGRAGVRNEQFF. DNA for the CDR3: TGCAGCGTTGGGAGGGCGGGAGTACGGAATGAGCAGTTCTTC.

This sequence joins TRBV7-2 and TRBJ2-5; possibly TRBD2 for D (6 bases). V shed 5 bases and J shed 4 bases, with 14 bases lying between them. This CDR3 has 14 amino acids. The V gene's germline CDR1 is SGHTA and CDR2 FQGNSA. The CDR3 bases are TGTGCCAGCAGCCCCCATCAGGGAGGAGAGACCCAGTACTTC. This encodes CASSPHQGGETQYF.

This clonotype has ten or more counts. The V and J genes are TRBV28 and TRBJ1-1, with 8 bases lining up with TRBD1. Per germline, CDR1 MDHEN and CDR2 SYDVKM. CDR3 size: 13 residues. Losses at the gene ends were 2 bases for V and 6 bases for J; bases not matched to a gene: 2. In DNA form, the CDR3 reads TGTGCCAGCAGTTTAAAGACAGGGGCTGAAGCTTTCTTT. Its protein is CASSLKTGAEAFF.

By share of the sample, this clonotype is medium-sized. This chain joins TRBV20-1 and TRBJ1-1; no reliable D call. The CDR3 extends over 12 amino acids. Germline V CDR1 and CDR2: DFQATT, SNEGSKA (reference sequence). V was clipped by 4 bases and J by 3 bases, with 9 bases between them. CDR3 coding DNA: TGCAGTGCTACCGTGAGGTACACTGAAGCTTTCTTT. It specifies CSATVRYTEAFF.

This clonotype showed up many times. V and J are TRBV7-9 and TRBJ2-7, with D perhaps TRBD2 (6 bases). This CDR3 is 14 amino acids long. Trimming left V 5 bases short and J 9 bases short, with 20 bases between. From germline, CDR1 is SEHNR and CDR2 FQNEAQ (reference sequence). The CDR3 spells CASSTGTSGIGQYF. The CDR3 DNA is TGTGCCAGCAGCACCGGGACTTCTGGCATCGGGCAGTACTTC.

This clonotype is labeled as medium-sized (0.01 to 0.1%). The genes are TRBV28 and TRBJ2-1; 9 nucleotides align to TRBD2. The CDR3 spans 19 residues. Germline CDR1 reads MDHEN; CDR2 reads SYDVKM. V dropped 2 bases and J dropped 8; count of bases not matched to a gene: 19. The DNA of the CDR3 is TGTGCCAGCAGTTTACCGGGCGGGAGGGCTGCATTGGGACACCATGAGCAGTTCTTC. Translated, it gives CASSLPGGRAALGHHEQFF.

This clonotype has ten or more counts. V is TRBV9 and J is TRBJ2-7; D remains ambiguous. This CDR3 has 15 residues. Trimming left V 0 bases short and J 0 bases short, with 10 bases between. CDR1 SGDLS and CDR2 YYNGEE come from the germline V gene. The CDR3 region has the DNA TGTGCCAGCAGCGTAGAAGCCTCTTACTCCTACGAGCAGTACTTC. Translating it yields CASSVEASYSYEQYF.

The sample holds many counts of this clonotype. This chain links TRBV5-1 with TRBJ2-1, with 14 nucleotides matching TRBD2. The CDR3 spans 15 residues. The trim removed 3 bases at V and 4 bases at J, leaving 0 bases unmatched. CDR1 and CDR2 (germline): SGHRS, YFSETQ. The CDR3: CASSWTSGGYNEQFF. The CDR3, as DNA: TGCGCCAGCAGCTGGACTAGCGGGGGGTACAATGAGCAGTTCTTC.

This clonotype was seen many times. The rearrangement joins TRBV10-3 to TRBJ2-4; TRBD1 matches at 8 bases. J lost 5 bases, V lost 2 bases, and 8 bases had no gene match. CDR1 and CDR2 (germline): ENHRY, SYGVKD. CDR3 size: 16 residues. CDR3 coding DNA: TGTGCCATCAGTGAGGTGGGACAGGAATCCGAAAACATTCAGTACTTC. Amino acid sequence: CAISEVGQESENIQYF.

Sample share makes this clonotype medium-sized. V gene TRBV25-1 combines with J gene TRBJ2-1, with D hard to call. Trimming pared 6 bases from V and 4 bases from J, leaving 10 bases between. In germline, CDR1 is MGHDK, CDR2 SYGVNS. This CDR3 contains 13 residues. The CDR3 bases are TGTGCCAGCAGGGCAGGCTTTTACAATGAGCAGTTCTTC. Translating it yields CASRAGFYNEQFF.

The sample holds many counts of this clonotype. The CDR3 loop reads CASSPSYSGANVLTF. The CDR3 nucleotides read TGTGCCAGCAGCCCTAGCTACTCTGGGGCCAACGTCCTGACTTTC. The chain couples TRBV11-3 to TRBJ2-6, with a weak D call TRBD2 (5 bases). Trimming left V 5 bases short and J 0 bases short, with 8 bases between. The CDR3 runs to 15 residues. Germline V gene data show CDR1 as SGHNT and CDR2 as YENEEA. The full variable domain, its missing parts supplied by reference TRBV11-3 and TRBJ2-6, is EAGVVQSPRYKIIEKKQPVAFWCNPISGHNTLYWYLQNLGQGPELLIRYENEEAVDDSQLPKDRFSAERLKGVDSTLKIQPAELGDSAVYLCASSPSYSGANVLTFGAGSRLTVL.

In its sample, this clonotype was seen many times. The CDR3 region has the DNA TGCAGTGCTAGGCCTGACAGCACCGGGGAGCTGTTTTTT. It is translated as CSARPDSTGELFF. The chain employs TRBV20-1 and TRBJ2-2, with TRBD1 as a possible D gene (5 bases). V was clipped by 3 bases and J by 4 bases, with 9 bases between them. Germline loops: CDR1 DFQATT, CDR2 SNEGSKA (reference sequence). CDR3 size: 13 residues.

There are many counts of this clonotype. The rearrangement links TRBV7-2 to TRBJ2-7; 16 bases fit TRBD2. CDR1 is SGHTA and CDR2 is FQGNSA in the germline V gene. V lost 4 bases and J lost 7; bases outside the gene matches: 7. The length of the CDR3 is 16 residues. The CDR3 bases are TGTGCCAGCAGCTCGGGACTAGCGGGAGGGTTGGGAGAGCAGTACTTC. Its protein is CASSSGLAGGLGEQYF.

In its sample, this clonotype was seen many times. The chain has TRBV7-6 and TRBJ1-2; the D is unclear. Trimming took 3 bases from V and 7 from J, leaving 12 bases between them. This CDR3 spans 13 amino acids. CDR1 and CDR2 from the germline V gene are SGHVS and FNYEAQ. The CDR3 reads CASSFGERSGYTF. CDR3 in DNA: TGTGCCAGCAGCTTCGGGGAGCGGAGTGGCTACACCTTC.